This T cell receptor (beta chain) appears in the sequencing data of a study of Ad26.COV2.S vaccination and SARS-CoV-2 variants. Study context: The vaccine Ad26.COV2.S was put into the muscle once, or twice with 56 days between. Study-wide findings and caveats: Total T cell responses may have been underestimated by the TCR breadth and depth analyses. Non-spike TCR breadth was similar in vaccine and placebo recipients.

Comments on this clone: As yet, its antigen is unknown.

TCRdb's copy holds only in-frame clones and misses some; the assay was immunoSEQ multiplex PCR. The table includes a few hundred thousand clones, roughly 84% detected once. The CDR3 sequence is 14 residues long. V trimming: 2 bases; J trimming: 8 bases; junction bases outside the gene matches: 8. CDR1 and CDR2 (germline): SGHDN, FVKESK. The treatment is: roughly 19 received Ad26.COV2.S at low or high dose, single or two shots; about 5 received placebo; per-sample allocation not given. Each sample was drawn 63 days after the first injection (of vaccine or placebo). This clonotype was obtained from a person aged 18-60 years who received the Ad26.COV2.S COVID-19 vaccine or a placebo. The genes are TRBV14 and TRBJ1-2; 7 bases fit TRBD1. The sample in question was peripheral blood, obtained in a trial of Ad26.COV2.S vaccine versus placebo. DNA of the CDR3: TGTGCCAGCAGCCAATCGCACAGGGGTTGGGGCTACACCTTC. This codes for CASSQSHRGWGYTF.